This TCR beta chain came from a study of T cells in localized non-small cell lung cancer. Trimming pared 0 bases from V and 2 bases from J, leaving 12 bases between. Per germline, CDR1 SGHNT and CDR2 YYREEE (reference sequence). There are 15 residues in the CDR3. As regards this clone: No antigen is known for it.

Study-level points and caveats: As only one tumor region underwent sequencing, heterogeneity remains possible. A median approximately 59 of the top 100 tumor clones appeared in adjacent lung. Higher T cell density in the blood was associated with longer overall survival, whereas higher adjacent-lung clonality associated with shorter survival.

Measured with immunoSEQ multiplex PCR; TCRdb has only the in-frame clones, and not every one. The sample holds around 40,000 clones, about 88% seen once. The clonotype originates from a female donor of 60 years or more with stage I squamous cell lung carcinoma. The chain recombines TRBV5-4 with TRBJ2-7; perhaps TRBD2 as D (6 bases). The sequencing used peripheral blood, collected before any cancer treatment. The CDR3 DNA sequence: TGTGCCAGCAGCTTGGGTTTCGGGAGTACCTACGAGCAGTACTTC. Translating gives CASSLGFGSTYEQYF.